This TCR beta chain was observed in a study of CD8+ T cells in alopecia areata. Study context: Each day, treated patients took oral tofacitinib twice, at 5 to 10 mg per dose. Study results and caveats: Only one nonresponder was present, which leaves the link between baseline CD8+ expansion and response uncertain.

This CDR3 region has 12 residues. V dropped 1 base and J dropped 7 bases, with 6 bases sitting between them. Germline V CDR1 and CDR2: SGHDT, YYEEEE. Treatment noted: oral pan-JAK inhibitor, 5-10 mg twice daily. As part of sample collection, lesional scalp punch biopsies and peripheral blood were taken from alopecia areata patients. As regards this clone: Its antigen is still unknown.

cDNA reverse transcribed from extracted RNA served as the sequencing template. TCRdb's table, derived via immunoSEQ multiplex PCR, lists solely in-frame clones and lacks some. Of 200,000 or so clones listed, 58% are singletons. The sequence was obtained from a human donor with alopecia areata. This sequence joins TRBV5-6 and TRBJ2-1; D gene ambiguous. This sample comprised CD4+ T cells sorted from blood, obtained at week 24, from a patient treated with tofacitinib. The CDR3 coding sequence is TGTGCCAGCAGCTTGCAGTCAAATGAGCAGTTCTTC. Protein sequence: CASSLQSNEQFF.